The text below deals with one T cell receptor (beta chain). The antigen remains unidentified. The data were produced by immunoSEQ multiplex PCR, yet TCRdb's version contains in-frame clones alone and is incomplete. This sample carries about 29,000 clones, nearly 95% of them seen once, and the ten largest clones take approximately 0.15%. This CDR3 comprises 15 residues. The V gene end was trimmed by 3 bases and the J gene end by 3 bases; junction bases not matched to a gene: 6. CDR1 and CDR2 from the germline V gene are SGHTA and FQGNSA. Conventional CD4+ T cells were sorted from blood as CD25-low CD127-high cells. This record comes from a study of regulatory and conventional T cells in RAG deficiency. Study-level points and caveats: Patient subsets had shorter CDR3s; Omenn Treg-Tconv overlap exceeded 80%. Shannon entropy fell and Simpson indices rose in RAG-deficient patients.

These data were also reused for a study on regulatory T cells. That source notes: The PCR used 52 TRBV and 13 TRBJ primers. In patients, unique TRB V-J pairs were restricted and V/J usage skewed, especially in Tregs.

This clonotype originated in a human donor in good health. Material: CD25- CD4+ T cells sorted from blood. The chain has TRBV7-2 and TRBJ2-7; 9 positions agree with TRBD1. DNA of the CDR3: TGTGCCAGCAGCTTTCGTACAGGGGGCTACTACGAGCAGTACTTC. This sequence encodes CASSFRTGGYYEQYF.